These 9 T cell receptor beta chains were sequenced from one sample in a study of blood T cell repertoires in COVID-19. Sequenced by immunoSEQ multiplex PCR; TCRdb stores in-frame clones only, minus some. The table records hundreds of thousands of clones, 85% of them present only once. The specimen sequenced was PBMCs or T cells enriched from blood (not recorded which). Receptors originate from a woman between 25 and 40 years old who had been exposed to COVID-19.

The count of this clone is one. The rearrangement links TRBV6-5 to TRBJ1-1; tentative D call: TRBD1 (5 bases). Germline CDR1 and CDR2: MNHEY and SVGAGI. The CDR3 sequence is 14 residues long. Trimming cost V 7 bases and J 4 bases, with 16 bases left between them. For the CDR3, the DNA is TGTGCCAGCAAGAGAATTCAGGGTGGCACTGAAGCTTTCTTT. This gives the protein CASKRIQGGTEAFF.

This chain links TRBV4-1 with TRBJ2-1, with D possibly matching TRBD2 (5 bases). The ends were cut back, 0 bases at V and 5 bases at J, with 8 bases in the middle. Germline CDR1 and CDR2: MGHRA and YSYEKL. The CDR3 consists of 14 residues. CDR3 residues: CASSQDPSHNEQFF. The DNA for the CDR3 is TGCGCCAGCAGCCAAGATCCTAGCCACAATGAGCAGTTCTTC.

This clone appeared once. The chain combines TRBV27 with TRBJ2-5, with D perhaps TRBD2 (5 bases). The ends were cut back, 6 bases at V and 3 bases at J, with 11 bases in the middle. Germline values: CDR1 MNHEY, CDR2 SMNVEV (reference sequence). This CDR3 has 13 residues. CDR3 coding DNA: TGTGCCAGCAGAGGACTGACTAAAGAGACCCAGTACTTC. Its protein is CASRGLTKETQYF.

The chain is built from TRBV27 and TRBJ2-4; D not resolved. Germline V gene data show CDR1 as MNHEY and CDR2 as SMNVEV (reference sequence). V was cut by 4 bases and J by 7 bases, with 11 bases left in between. CDR3 length equals 13 residues. DNA of the CDR3: TGTGCCAGCAGTTCTAGAGCCCTTAACATTCAGTACTTC. This encodes CASSSRALNIQYF.

V and J are TRBV5-5 and TRBJ2-5, with 7 bases identical to TRBD1. After removal of 4 bases from V and 4 bases from J, the junction contained 7 bases not matched to a gene. Per germline, CDR1 SGHKS and CDR2 YYEKEE (reference sequence). This CDR3 spans 14 amino acids. CDR3 amino acids: CASSNDRVSETQYF. The CDR3 DNA reads as TGTGCCAGCAGCAATGACAGGGTATCAGAGACCCAGTACTTC.

This clone has only a few counts. The chain couples TRBV3-1 (or the pseudogene TRBV3-2) to TRBJ1-1; 8 bases align to TRBD1. The V gene's germline CDR1 is LGHDT and CDR2 YNNKEL (reference sequence). With V trimmed by 1 base and J by 3 bases, 7 bases remained unmatched. The CDR3 totals 16 residues. In DNA form, the CDR3 reads TGTGCCAGCAGCCAAGCCGGACAGGGAACAGACACTGAAGCTTTCTTT. Protein: CASSQAGQGTDTEAFF.

This clone was found a few times. The rearrangement uses TRBV3-1 (or the pseudogene TRBV3-2) and TRBJ2-1; D not resolved. In germline, CDR1 is LGHDT, CDR2 YNNKEL (reference sequence). The CDR3 covers 14 residues. V lost 0 bases to trimming and J lost 8 bases, with 11 bases between them. The CDR3, as DNA: TGTGCCAGCAGCCAAGACGTAGCAACCCATGAGCAGTTCTTC. Translation: CASSQDVATHEQFF.

The J gene is TRBJ2-1, the V gene TRBV9; weak D call: TRBD1 (5 bases). Germline lookup yields CDR1 SGDLS and CDR2 YYNGEE. The CDR3 has 14 amino acids. Deletions cut 0 bases from V and 7 bases from J, with 11 bases between. CDR3: CASSVGQRENEQFF. The DNA for the CDR3 is TGTGCCAGCAGCGTAGGACAGAGAGAGAATGAGCAGTTCTTC.

The chain uses TRBV28 and TRBJ2-3; 8 bases agree with TRBD2. The trim removed 5 bases at V and 7 bases at J, leaving 11 bases unmatched. There are 15 residues in the CDR3. In germline, CDR1 is MDHEN, CDR2 SYDVKM. The CDR3 is CASSKPGLDMYTQYF. The CDR3 nucleotides read TGTGCCAGCAGTAAACCGGGACTAGATATGTATACGCAGTATTTT.